Shown below are 27 T cell receptor beta chains from a single sample sequenced in a study of OX40 agonist ivuxolimab in advanced cancers. Using immunoSEQ multiplex PCR, the repertoire was profiled, and TCRdb retains in-frame clones only, with some absent. Of about 59,000 clones in the sample, around 86% were seen once. Specimen: CD4+ or CD8+ T cells sorted from blood, collected in a trial of the OX40 agonist ivuxolimab. Receptors were obtained from an adult with an advanced solid tumor such as melanoma, head and neck, liver or kidney cancer.

The V gene is TRBV5-1, the J gene TRBJ2-7; no firm D call. The CDR3 sequence is 14 residues long. The V end was cut by 4 bases, the J end by 0 bases, with 11 bases between. Germline V CDR1 and CDR2: SGHRS, YFSETQ. CDR3 in DNA: TGCGCCAGCAGCCCAAGGGCAAGCTCCTACGAGCAGTACTTC. Translating it yields CASSPRASSYEQYF.

The chain recombines TRBV18 with TRBJ2-6, with D perhaps matching TRBD1 (6 bases). This CDR3 comprises 17 residues. V lost 3 bases and J lost 0, with 12 bases in between. CDR1 is KGHSH and CDR2 is LQKENI in the germline V gene. CDR3: CASSPGQGSSGANVLTF. Written as DNA, the CDR3 is TGTGCCAGCTCACCTGGGCAGGGGAGCTCTGGGGCCAACGTCCTGACTTTC.

The chain employs TRBV7-9 and TRBJ2-7; 13 bases fit TRBD2. Germline CDR1 SEHNR, CDR2 FQNEAQ (reference sequence). The length of the CDR3 is 15 residues. Trimming took 4 bases from V and 3 from J; bases not matched to a gene: 3. The CDR3 DNA reads TGTGCCAGCAGCTCACGGACTAGCGGGAGCTACGAGCAGTACTTC. This encodes CASSSRTSGSYEQYF.

The V gene is TRBV20-1, the J gene TRBJ2-5; TRBD2 might be the D (6 bases). The CDR3 contains 11 residues. Deletions cut 8 bases from V and 5 bases from J, with 12 bases between. The germline V gene has CDR1 DFQATT and CDR2 SNEGSKA (reference sequence). The DNA for the CDR3 is TGCAGTACCACAGGAGGGGAGACCCAGTACTTC. It yields the protein CSTTGGETQYF.

This clone showed up just a few times. At one of its ends the junction is not consistent with the germline gene, which may arise from a read error. The gene calls are TRBV4-1 and TRBJ2-5; weak D call: TRBD2 (6 bases). CDR1 is MGHRA and CDR2 is YSYEKL in the germline V gene. The CDR3 spans 17 residues. CDR3 nucleotide sequence: TGCGCCAGCAGCAAAGAGATACGGGACTCTATTCTCGAGGGCCAGTACTTC. It translates to CASSKEIRDSILEGQYF.

Here the CDR3 DNA reads TGTGCCAGCAGTGTTCTAGCGGGAGCCTCAGATACGCAGTATTTT. Its translation is CASSVLAGASDTQYF. V and J are TRBV6-1 and TRBJ2-3, with TRBD2 matching 10 bases. The CDR3 consists of 15 residues. Per the germline V gene, CDR1 is MNHNS and CDR2 is SASEGT. J was trimmed by 4 bases and V by 4 bases; bases with no gene match: 5.

V is TRBV7-8 and J is TRBJ2-1; 9 bases are a match to TRBD2. This CDR3 is 17 amino acids long. Germline V CDR1 and CDR2: SGHVS, FQNEAQ. Germline trimming cut 7 bases from V and 6 bases from J; bases unmatched to any gene: 16. The CDR3 DNA is TGTGCCAGCACCGTTAGGTTATGGCTAGCGGGATTCAATGAGCAGTTCTTC. This gives the protein CASTVRLWLAGFNEQFF.

The count of this clone is one. The V call is TRBV7-9, the J call TRBJ2-3; D ambiguous. This CDR3 has 14 residues. Trimming took 2 bases from V and 4 from J, leaving 10 bases between them. In germline, CDR1 is SEHNR, CDR2 FQNEAQ (reference sequence). The CDR3 loop reads CASSLFAAADTQYF. The CDR3 nucleotides are TGTGCCAGCAGCTTATTCGCCGCCGCAGATACGCAGTATTTT.

The chain carries TRBV5-1 and TRBJ2-7; D gene unclear. This CDR3 is 15 amino acids long. V was pared by 1 base and J by 2 bases, with 13 bases between. Germline CDR1 SGHRS, CDR2 YFSETQ. The CDR3 loop is CASSLRPYIPYEQYF. The CDR3 nucleotides read TGCGCCAGCAGCTTGCGACCATACATCCCCTACGAGCAGTACTTC.

The chain uses TRBV6-1 and TRBJ2-7; 7 nucleotides agree with TRBD1. Per the germline V gene, CDR1 is MNHNS and CDR2 is SASEGT. CDR3 length equals 13 residues. J was trimmed by 1 base and V by 7 bases; bases with no gene match: 4. CDR3 sequence (DNA): TGTGCCAGCATGACGGGACAGTCCTACGAGCAGTACTTC. Protein product: CASMTGQSYEQYF.

The genes are TRBV7-9 and TRBJ1-6, with D unresolved. V was trimmed by 5 bases and J by 8 bases, leaving 10 bases between them. CDR1 is SEHNR and CDR2 is FQNEAQ in the germline V gene (reference sequence). This CDR3 is 13 amino acids long. The CDR3 here is CASSRGGDSPLHF. CDR3 bases: TGTGCCAGCAGCCGCGGCGGGGATTCACCCCTCCACTTT.

The genes are TRBV10-1 and TRBJ2-5; 10 nucleotides line up with TRBD2. Germline CDR1 and CDR2: WNHNN and SYGVQD (reference sequence). V dropped 3 bases and J dropped 5; count of bases not matched to a gene: 6. The CDR3 runs to 15 residues. The CDR3 nucleotides are TGCGCCAGCAGTGATCAGCGGGGGGGCCTGGAGACCCAGTACTTC. Translation: CASSDQRGGLETQYF.

The chain links TRBV7-2 to TRBJ2-2; no definite D call. Germline V lookup: CDR1 SGHTA, CDR2 FQGNSA. This CDR3 spans 13 amino acids. V lost 4 bases to trimming and J lost 5 bases, with 8 bases between them. The CDR3 DNA reads as TGTGCCAGCAGCTCCGTGGGGACCGGGGAGCTGTTTTTT. It translates to CASSSVGTGELFF.

Only a few counts were recorded for this clone. The chain employs TRBV18 and TRBJ1-2; D gene unclear. V gave up 3 bases and J gave up 5 bases, with 10 bases separating them. Looked up from germline, CDR1 is KGHSH and CDR2 is LQKENI. This CDR3 has 13 amino acids. The CDR3 protein is CASSPQDAYGYTF. CDR3 coding DNA: TGTGCCAGCTCACCGCAAGATGCGTATGGCTACACCTTC.

The J gene is TRBJ2-2, the V gene TRBV7-9, with a possible D match to TRBD1 (6 bases). V gave up 5 bases and J gave up 7 bases, with 17 bases separating them. Germline CDR1 reads SEHNR; CDR2 reads FQNEAQ (reference sequence). This CDR3 has 15 residues. CDR3 in DNA: TGTGCCAGCAGCCTTAACAGGGTCGAACACGGGGAGCTGTTTTTT. It specifies CASSLNRVEHGELFF.

For this clone: The sample has other DNA sequences that encode this CDR3 too. The V call is TRBV7-6, the J call TRBJ2-1; 9 bases align to TRBD2. V dropped 3 bases and J dropped 7; count of bases not matched to a gene: 7. The CDR3 is 15 residues long. Germline V gene data show CDR1 as SGHVS and CDR2 as FNYEAQ. The CDR3 sequence is CASSFGLTSGNEQFF. In DNA, the CDR3 is TGTGCCAGCAGCTTTGGCCTGACTAGCGGTAATGAGCAGTTCTTC.

The rearrangement links TRBV2 to TRBJ2-4, with D perhaps matching TRBD2 (5 bases). Germline V gives CDR1 SNHLY, CDR2 FYNNEI. V was shortened by 6 bases and J by 0 bases, with 15 bases between the two germline ends. The CDR3 is made up of 16 amino acids. CDR3 in DNA: TGTGCCAGCAGGGCAGGACTTGGACTAGCCAAAAACATTCAGTACTTC. Amino acid sequence: CASRAGLGLAKNIQYF.

The chain has TRBV7-3 and TRBJ2-5; the D is unclear. From germline, CDR1 is SGHTA and CDR2 FQGTGA. With 4 bases removed from V and 4 bases from J, the gap between germline ends came to 10 bases. There are 13 residues in the CDR3. CDR3 sequence reads: CASSSVGGETQYF. For the CDR3, the DNA is TGTGCCAGCAGCTCCGTGGGTGGAGAGACCCAGTACTTC.

This sequence joins TRBV18 and TRBJ1-6; D is possibly TRBD1 (5 bases). The CDR3 spans 16 residues. V was cut by 1 base and J by 9 bases, with 16 bases left in between. Germline V gene lookup returns CDR1 KGHSH and CDR2 LQKENI. DNA for the CDR3: TGTGCCAGCTCACCACTCCCGGACAACTCGGCTTCACCCCTCCACTTT. Translated, it gives CASSPLPDNSASPLHF.

The chain has TRBV6-5 and TRBJ1-4; possibly TRBD1 for D (6 bases). The V end was cut by 3 bases, the J end by 8 bases, with 16 bases between. CDR3 size: 15 residues. Germline V gives CDR1 MNHEY, CDR2 SVGAGI. The CDR3 region has the DNA TGTGCCAGCAGTTATGGGGGGCGGGGAGACGAAAAACTGTTTTTT. Translating it yields CASSYGGRGDEKLFF.

This rearrangement joins TRBV4-3 to TRBJ2-6; 8 positions match TRBD1. Trimming removed 0 bases from V and 3 bases from J; junction bases left unmatched: 13. The CDR3 has 20 residues. CDR1 and CDR2 from the germline V gene are LGHNA and YSLEER. In nucleotides, the CDR3 is TGCGCCAGCAGCCAAGAGGTTGTCCGGCAGGGGGCTAGTGGGGCCAACGTCCTGACTTTC. Protein sequence: CASSQEVVRQGASGANVLTF.

The chain has TRBV9 and TRBJ2-1; no clear D gene. With 4 bases removed from V and 5 bases from J, the gap between germline ends came to 16 bases. The length of the CDR3 is 15 residues. CDR1 is SGDLS, CDR2 YYNGEE, per germline. CDR3 protein: CASSPGSRIDNEQFF. CDR3 in DNA: TGTGCCAGCAGCCCCGGCTCAAGGATCGACAATGAGCAGTTCTTC.

The chain carries TRBV5-1 and TRBJ2-5; weak D call: TRBD2 (7 bases). V lost 7 bases to trimming and J lost 4 bases, with 17 bases between them. The CDR3 sequence is 14 residues long. The germline V gene has CDR1 SGHRS and CDR2 YFSETQ. The CDR3 DNA follows: TGCGCCAGCGTTTCCGGGGGGCGCGGAGAGACCCAGTACTTC. It specifies CASVSGGRGETQYF.

This clone has a handful of counts. The genes are TRBV7-2 and TRBJ1-1, with a possible D match to TRBD1 (6 bases). V shed 5 bases and J shed 10 bases, with 20 bases lying between them. Germline CDR1 is SGHTA and CDR2 is FQGNSA. The CDR3 is made up of 14 amino acids. The CDR3 reads CASSINSGERVAFF. The CDR3 nucleotides read TGTGCCAGCAGCATAAACTCAGGGGAAAGAGTAGCTTTCTTT.

This rearrangement joins TRBV9 to TRBJ1-2; D is perhaps TRBD1 (6 bases). The CDR3 runs to 14 residues. Trimming shortened V by 3 bases and J by 2 bases, and 11 bases separated the two germline ends. Germline-derived CDR1 and CDR2 are SGDLS and YYNGEE. CDR3 region: CASSAGQSNYGYTF. The CDR3 DNA reads TGTGCCAGCAGCGCAGGACAGTCCAACTATGGCTACACCTTC.

The V and J genes are TRBV5-8 and TRBJ2-5; TRBD1 matches 10 bases. The V gene end was trimmed by 4 bases and the J gene end by 5 bases; junction bases not matched to a gene: 5. The CDR3 consists of 14 residues. The germline V gene encodes CDR1 SGHTS and CDR2 YDEGEE. CDR3 sequence: CASSRRDRGETQYF. CDR3 nucleotide sequence: TGTGCCAGCAGCCGAAGGGACAGGGGTGAGACCCAGTACTTC.

The chain employs TRBV28 and TRBJ1-1, with D possibly being TRBD1 (5 bases). Trimming stripped 3 bases from V and 2 bases from J, with 13 bases between. CDR1 and CDR2 (germline): MDHEN, SYDVKM. The CDR3 runs to 15 residues. The chain's CDR3 is CASSFPGQRNTEAFF. The DNA for the CDR3 is TGTGCCAGCAGTTTTCCAGGGCAGCGAAACACTGAAGCTTTCTTT.